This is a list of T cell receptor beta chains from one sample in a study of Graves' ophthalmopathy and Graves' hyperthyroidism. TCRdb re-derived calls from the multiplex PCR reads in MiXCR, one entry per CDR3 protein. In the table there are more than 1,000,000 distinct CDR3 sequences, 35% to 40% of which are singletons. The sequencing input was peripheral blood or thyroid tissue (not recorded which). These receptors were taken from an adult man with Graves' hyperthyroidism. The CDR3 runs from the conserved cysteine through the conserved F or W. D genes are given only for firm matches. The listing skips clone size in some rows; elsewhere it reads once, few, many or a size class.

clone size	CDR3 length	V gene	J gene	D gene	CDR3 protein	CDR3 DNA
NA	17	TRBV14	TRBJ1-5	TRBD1	CASSQGQGINSNQPQHF	TGTGCCAGCAGCCAGGGACAGGGGATCAATAGCAATCAGCCCCAGCATTTT
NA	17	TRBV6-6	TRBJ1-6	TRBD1	CASSYGGQGQNNSPLHF	TGTGCCAGCAGCTATGGGGGACAGGGGCAGAATAATTCACCCCTCCACTTT
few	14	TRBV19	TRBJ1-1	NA	CASTTPGGGTEAFF	TGTGCCAGTACCACCCCCGGGGGTGGCACTGAAGCTTTCTTT
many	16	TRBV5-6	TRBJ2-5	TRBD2	CASSFSGSTHRETQYF	TGTGCCAGCAGCTTCAGCGGGAGTACGCATCGGGAGACCCAGTACTTC
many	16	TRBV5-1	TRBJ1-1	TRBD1	CASSLGHKGARTEAFF	TGCGCCAGCAGCTTGGGACACAAGGGGGCGAGGACTGAAGCTTTCTTT
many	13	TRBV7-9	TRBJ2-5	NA	CASSRGERETQYF	TGTGCCAGCAGTAGGGGGGAGCGAGAGACCCAGTACTTC
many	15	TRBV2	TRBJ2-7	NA	CARGEGRPGAYEQYF	TGTGCCAGAGGCGAGGGGAGGCCCGGGGCCTACGAGCAGTACTTC
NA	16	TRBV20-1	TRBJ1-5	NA	CSATSKGDTHNQPQHF	TGCAGTGCCACCAGCAAAGGGGACACTCACAATCAGCCCCAGCATTTT
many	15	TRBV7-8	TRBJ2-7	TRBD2	CASSLAAGDFYEQYF	TGTGCCAGCAGCTTAGCGGCGGGAGACTTTTACGAGCAGTACTTC
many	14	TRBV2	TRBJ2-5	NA	CASSEPQPWETQYF	TGTGCCAGCAGTGAACCCCAGCCCTGGGAGACCCAGTACTTC